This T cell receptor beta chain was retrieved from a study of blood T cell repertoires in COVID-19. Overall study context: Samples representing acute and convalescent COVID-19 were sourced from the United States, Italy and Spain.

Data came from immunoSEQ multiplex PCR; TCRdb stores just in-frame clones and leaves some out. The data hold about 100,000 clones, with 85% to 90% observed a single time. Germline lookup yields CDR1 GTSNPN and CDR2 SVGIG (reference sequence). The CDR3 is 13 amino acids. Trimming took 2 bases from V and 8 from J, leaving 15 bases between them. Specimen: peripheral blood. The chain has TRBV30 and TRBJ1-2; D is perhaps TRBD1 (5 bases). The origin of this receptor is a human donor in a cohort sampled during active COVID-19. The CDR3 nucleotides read TGTGCCTGGAGTAAGGGCGGGGGAGGCGGCTACACCTTC. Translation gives CAWSKGGGGGYTF.